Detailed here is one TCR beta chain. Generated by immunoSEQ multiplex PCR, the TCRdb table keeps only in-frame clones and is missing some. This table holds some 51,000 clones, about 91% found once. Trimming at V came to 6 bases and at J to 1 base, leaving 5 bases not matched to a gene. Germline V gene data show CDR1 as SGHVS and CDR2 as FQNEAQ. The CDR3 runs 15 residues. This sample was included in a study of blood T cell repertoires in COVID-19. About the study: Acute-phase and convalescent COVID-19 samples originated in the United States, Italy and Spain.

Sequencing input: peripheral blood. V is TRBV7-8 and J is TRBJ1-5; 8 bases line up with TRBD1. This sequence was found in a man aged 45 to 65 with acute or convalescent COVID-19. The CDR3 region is CASRGTGGSNQPQHF. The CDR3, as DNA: TGTGCCAGCAGGGGAACAGGGGGGAGCAATCAGCCCCAGCATTTT.